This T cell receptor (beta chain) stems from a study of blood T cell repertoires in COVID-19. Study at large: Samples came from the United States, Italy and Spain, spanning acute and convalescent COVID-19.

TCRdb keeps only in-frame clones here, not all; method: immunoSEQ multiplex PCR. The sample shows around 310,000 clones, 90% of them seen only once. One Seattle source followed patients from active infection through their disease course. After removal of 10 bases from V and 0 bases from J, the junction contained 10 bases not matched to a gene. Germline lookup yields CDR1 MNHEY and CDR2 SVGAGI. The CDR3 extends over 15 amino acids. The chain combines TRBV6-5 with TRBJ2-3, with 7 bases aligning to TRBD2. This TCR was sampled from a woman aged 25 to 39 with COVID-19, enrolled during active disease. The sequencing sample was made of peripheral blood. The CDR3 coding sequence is TGTGCCATACAGCGAAGCGGGGTGAGCACAGATACGCAGTATTTT. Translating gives CAIQRSGVSTDTQYF.